The present TCR beta chain was sequenced within a study of CD8 T cells in Susac syndrome. The CDR3 length is 15 residues. Germline assignment: CDR1 SGHDT and CDR2 YYEEEE. With 0 bases removed from V and 4 bases from J, the gap between germline ends came to 12 bases. An input of roughly 0.5 to 1 ug of RNA was subjected to reverse transcription using random hexamers. With immunoSEQ multiplex PCR, TCR beta CDR3 was amplified across 54 Vbeta and 13 Jbeta. TCRdb reanalysed the immunoSEQ multiplex PCR reads using MiXCR and keeps one entry per CDR3 protein. The data show 150,000 to 200,000 distinct CDR3 sequences, just under 95% seen once. From blood CD8+ and CD4+ T cells, the TCR beta chain was sequenced. Controls were healthy donors (matched for age and sex). TEMRA cells were enriched by FACS, and CD4+ and CD8+ T cells were negatively isolated.

This rearrangement joins TRBV5-6 to TRBJ2-3; possibly TRBD1 for D (5 bases). The sample was CD4+ T cells from PBMCs. This TCR was sampled from a human donor in good health. CDR3 DNA: TGTGCCAGCAGCTTGGAAGGCAGGGCTGCAGATACGCAGTATTTT. The encoded protein is CASSLEGRAADTQYF. The entire variable domain, with the rest obtained from reference TRBV5-6 and TRBJ2-3, is as follows: DAGVTQSPTHLIKTRGQQVTLRCSPKSGHDTVSWYQQALGQGPQFIFQYYEEEERQRGNFPDRFSGHQFPNYSSELNVNALLLGDSALYLCASSLEGRAADTQYFGPGTRLTVL.